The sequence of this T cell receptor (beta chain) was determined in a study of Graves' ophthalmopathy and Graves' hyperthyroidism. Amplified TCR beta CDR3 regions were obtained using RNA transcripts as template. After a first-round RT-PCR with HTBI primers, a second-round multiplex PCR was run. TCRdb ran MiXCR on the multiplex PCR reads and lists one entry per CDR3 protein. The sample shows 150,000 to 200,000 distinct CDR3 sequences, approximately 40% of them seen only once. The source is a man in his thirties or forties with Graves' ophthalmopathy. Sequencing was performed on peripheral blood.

As DNA, the CDR3 is TGCGCCAGCAGCTTGGAGGGTTTCGAGACCCAGTACTTC. Translating it yields CASSLEGFETQYF. The V call is TRBV5-1, the J call TRBJ2-5; D call uncertain. CDR1 is SGHRS, CDR2 YFSETQ, per germline. The CDR3 contains 13 residues. V lost 0 bases and J 5 bases, leaving 8 bases between the germline ends.